The rows below give T cell receptor beta chains drawn from one sample of a study of T-cell memory formation after mild COVID-19. MiXCR was run by TCRdb on the 5' RACE reads, yielding one entry per CDR3 protein. The data show roughly 300,000 distinct CDR3 sequences, approximately 8% seen once. Source material: PBMCs or a T cell subset sorted from them (not recorded which). Every receptor here comes from a man aged 18 to 29 who had mild COVID-19 (a few samples of this study predate the infection). Cell type and time point are not known. Each CDR3 is given with its conserved first and last residue. D genes are given only for firm matches. Size values are once, few and many counts, or a class for expanded clones, and some rows have none.

d_gene	abundance	j_gene	v_gene	CDR3nt	CDR3aa
TRBD2	.	TRBJ2-7	TRBV4-3	TGCGCCAGCAGCCGAAGAAGGTCGGACCTAGCGGGGGGATTAACCTACGAGCAGTACTTC	CASSRRRSDLAGGLTYEQYF
TRBD1	.	TRBJ1-5	TRBV10-3	TGTGCCTCACACGGGACAGATAATCAGCCCCAGCATTTT	CASHGTDNQPQHF
.	.	TRBJ1-5	TRBV6-2/TRBV6-3	TGTGCCAGCAGTTACGTCGGGGGCCCCACGCCCCAGCATTTT	CASSYVGGPTPQHF
TRBD1	few	TRBJ1-5	TRBV5-8	TGTGCCAGCAGCCCGGGACAGGGCTCCCTTGGCAATCAGCCCCAGCATTTT	CASSPGQGSLGNQPQHF
.	.	TRBJ2-3	TRBV20-1	TGCAGTGCTAGCGATGCCAGGGGATCCGGAGATACGCAGTATTTT	CSASDARGSGDTQYF
TRBD2	.	TRBJ2-2	TRBV27	TGTGCCAGTTCCGGGAGGGGGACCGGGGAGCTGTTTTTT	CASSGRGTGELFF
TRBD2	.	TRBJ2-4	TRBV4-3	TGCGCCAGCAGCCAAGATAGGACTAGCGGGGGGTTAGCCAAAAACATTCAGTACTTC	CASSQDRTSGGLAKNIQYF
.	many	TRBJ2-1	TRBV6-5	TGTGCCAGCAGTTACGGTACGGGGACATCGGCCAATGAGCAGTTCTTC	CASSYGTGTSANEQFF
.	few	TRBJ1-2	TRBV4-1	TGCGCCAGCAGAAACCCCCCAGGGCGTACTAACTATGGCTACACCTTC	CASRNPPGRTNYGYTF
.	few	TRBJ1-6	TRBV27	TGTGCCAGCAGTTTAGGGTTGAATTCACCCCTCCACTTT	CASSLGLNSPLHF
.	many	TRBJ1-2	TRBV28	TGTGCCAGCGAAGACAGGAACTATGGCTACACCTTC	CASEDRNYGYTF
TRBD1	.	TRBJ2-6	TRBV6-2/TRBV6-3	TGTGCCAGCAGTTACCCGGGACAGAGCTCTGGGGCCAACGTCCTGACTTTC	CASSYPGQSSGANVLTF
TRBD2	few	TRBJ2-2	TRBV7-9	TGTGCCAGCAGCCCCTACCGGGGGGTTGGACCCGGGGAGCTGTTTTTT	CASSPYRGVGPGELFF